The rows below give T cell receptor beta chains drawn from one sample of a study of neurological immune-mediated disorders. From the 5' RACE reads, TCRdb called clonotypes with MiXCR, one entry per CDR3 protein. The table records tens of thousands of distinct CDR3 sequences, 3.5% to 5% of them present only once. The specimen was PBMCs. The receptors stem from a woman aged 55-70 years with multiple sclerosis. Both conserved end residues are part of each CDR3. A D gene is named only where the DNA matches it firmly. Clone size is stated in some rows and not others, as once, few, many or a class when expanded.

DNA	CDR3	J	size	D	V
TGTGCCATCAAACCCGATAGAATGAACACTGAAGCTTTCTTT	CAIKPDRMNTEAFF	TRBJ1-1	few	.	TRBV10-3
TGCAGTGCTAGAAGTCGTAGCACAGATACGCAGTATTTT	CSARSRSTDTQYF	TRBJ2-3	many	.	TRBV20-1
TGCGCCAGCAGCTGGGACAGGAACACTGAAGCTTTCTTT	CASSWDRNTEAFF	TRBJ1-1	.	TRBD1	TRBV5-1
TGCAGTGCTAGAGATTGGCGCAGGGAGGGGCACACTGAAGCTTTCTTT	CSARDWRREGHTEAFF	TRBJ1-1	many	.	TRBV20-1
TGTGCCACCAGCAGGGACCTCATGAACACTGAAGCTTTCTTT	CATSRDLMNTEAFF	TRBJ1-1	many	.	TRBV15
TGCGCCAGCAGCTTGGGAGGGAGCACAGATACGCAGTATTTT	CASSLGGSTDTQYF	TRBJ2-3	.	.	TRBV5-1
TGCAGTGCTACGCCGGGACAACCGTCTGGGGCCAACGTCCTGACTTTC	CSATPGQPSGANVLTF	TRBJ2-6	many	.	TRBV20-1
TGCAGTGCTAGAGAGGATATGAATGGCTACACCTTC	CSAREDMNGYTF	TRBJ1-2	many	.	TRBV20-1
TGTGCCAGCAGCGAAGACAGTCCACCCGCCTACGAGCAGTACTTC	CASSEDSPPAYEQYF	TRBJ2-7	many	.	TRBV3-1
TGTGCCAGCATGGGACTAGCGGGGACAGATACGCAGTATTTT	CASMGLAGTDTQYF	TRBJ2-3	many	TRBD2	TRBV27
TGTGCCAGCTCAACGACACATGGCTACACCTTC	CASSTTHGYTF	TRBJ1-2	few	.	TRBV18
TGTGCCAGCAGTCCCCAGCGGGGGGGCTCAGAGACCCAGTACTTC	CASSPQRGGSETQYF	TRBJ2-5	many	TRBD2	TRBV12-3/TRBV12-4
TGTGCCAGCAGCTTAGTCTCGGGAACTAATGAAAAACTGTTTTTT	CASSLVSGTNEKLFF	TRBJ1-4	many	.	TRBV7-2
TGTGCCAGCAGTGGAACACAACCGAACACTGAAGCTTTCTTT	CASSGTQPNTEAFF	TRBJ1-1	.	.	TRBV25-1
TGCGCCAGCAGCTTAGGGACGGCAGCGGAGACCCAGTACTTC	CASSLGTAAETQYF	TRBJ2-5	many	.	TRBV5-1
TGCAGTGCCAGAGATGGGCGGGGGCTCGGGGAGACCCAGTACTTC	CSARDGRGLGETQYF	TRBJ2-5	many	.	TRBV20-1
TGCGCCAGCAGCTTCCAGGCAGGAGGGAATGAGCAGTTCTTC	CASSFQAGGNEQFF	TRBJ2-1	many	.	TRBV5-1
TGCGCCAGCAGCCCGGACAGGGACACTGAAGCTTTCTTT	CASSPDRDTEAFF	TRBJ1-1	many	TRBD1	TRBV5-1
TGCAGTGCTAGAGATATCGAACGCAGGAACACCGGGGAGCTGTTTTTT	CSARDIERRNTGELFF	TRBJ2-2	few	.	TRBV20-1
TGCAGCGTTGGAGGAGGGACCCAGTACTTC	CSVGGGTQYF	TRBJ2-5	many	.	TRBV29-1
TGCAGTGCTAGAGATCTGGGTGATTATGGCTACACCTTC	CSARDLGDYGYTF	TRBJ1-2	.	.	TRBV20-1
TGTGCCAGCAGCTTGCCGGGTCAAAACACAGATACGCAGTATTTT	CASSLPGQNTDTQYF	TRBJ2-3	.	.	TRBV5-6
TGCGCCAGCAGCCAAGATCCGCCAGGGGGCTTTCAAGCAGATACGCAGTATTTT	CASSQDPPGGFQADTQYF	TRBJ2-3	few	TRBD1	TRBV4-3
TGCAGTGCTAGCGGGCCCCACGCGAATACGCAGTATTTT	CSASGPHANTQYF	TRBJ2-3	few	.	TRBV20-1
TGCAGTGCTAGAGATGGAGGCAATCAGCCCCAGCATTTT	CSARDGGNQPQHF	TRBJ1-5	few	.	TRBV20-1
TGTGCCAGCAGTCTCGGGACGGCTAATGAAAAACTGTTTTTT	CASSLGTANEKLFF	TRBJ1-4	many	.	TRBV6-6
TGCAGTGCTACCTCTAGGCTGTTTCGTTTAGGGAGCTTCTACAATGAGCAGTTCTTC	CSATSRLFRLGSFYNEQFF	TRBJ2-1	.	.	TRBV20-1
TGTGCCAGCAGTTACGAGACAACGAACACTGAAGCTTTCTTT	CASSYETTNTEAFF	TRBJ1-1	many	.	TRBV6-5
TGTGCCAGCAGCTTAAAGAGGGTGGGCACGCAGTATTTT	CASSLKRVGTQYF	TRBJ2-3	many	.	TRBV7-2